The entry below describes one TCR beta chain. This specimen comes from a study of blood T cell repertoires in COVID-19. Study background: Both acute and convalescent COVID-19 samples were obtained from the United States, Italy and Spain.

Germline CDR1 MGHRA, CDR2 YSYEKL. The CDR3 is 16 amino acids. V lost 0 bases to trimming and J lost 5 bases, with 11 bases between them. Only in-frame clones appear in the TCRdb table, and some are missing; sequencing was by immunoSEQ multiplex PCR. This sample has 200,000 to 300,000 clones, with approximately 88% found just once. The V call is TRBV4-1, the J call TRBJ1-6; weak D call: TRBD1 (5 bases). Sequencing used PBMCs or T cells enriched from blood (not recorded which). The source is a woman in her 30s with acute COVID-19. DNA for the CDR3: TGCGCCAGCAGCCAAGATGGGGGGGGACATAATTCACCCCTCCACTTT. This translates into CASSQDGGGHNSPLHF.